This T cell receptor (beta chain) was captured in a study of blood T cell repertoires in COVID-19 (dated by TCRdb to the early 2020s). A note on the overall study: Samples covering the acute and convalescent phases of COVID-19 were provided by collaborators in the United States, Italy and Spain. The prospective study material was composed of cDNA or gDNA derived from T cells, B-cell-depleted T cells, or PBMCs. The dataset comprised deeply sampled blood TCRbeta repertoires from subjects exposed to, actively infected with, or recovered from COVID-19. The repertoires were released in a freely available public database intended as a resource for research on the immune response to SARS-CoV-2. Samples were obtained from the ongoing ImmuneRACE study (first 160 participants) and from approximately 1,200 subjects provided by 6 global collaborators. Sample metadata almost always included a de-identified subject ID, COVID-19 status, age in years and sex. Where available, HLA class I and class II types were taken from metadata supplied by the sample provider and were not determined by assay-based typing. The full study reports these points: The quantity of clinical and demographic metadata differed by source and by participant and was supplied without curation.

As encoded in the germline V gene (reference sequence), CDR1 is SGHNT while CDR2 is YYREEE. V is pruned by 4 bases and J by 5 bases, leaving 7 bases of the junction without a gene match. The CDR3 spans 15 residues, from the cysteine through the phenylalanine. Of the read, only the CDR3 DNA is kept; its 45 bases are in frame from base 1. TCRbeta CDR3 regions were amplified from genomic DNA using the immunoSEQ Assay, a bias-controlled multiplex PCR. As for the original processing: The number of nucleated cells in each sample was estimated from the amplification of reference gene primers within the assay. Sequence reads were collapsed and filtered to measure the absolute abundance of every unique TCRbeta CDR3 rearrangement. Productive Simpson clonality was computed per sample as the square root of Simpson's diversity index over productive rearrangements. The clones in this table, taken by TCRdb from immuneACCESS, are in-frame only. Not every clone is retained; where verified, under half of the shortfall comes from an unresolved V gene, and the cause of the rest is unknown. V and J calls and clone size are copied from that table; D and trimming were computed from the DNA. Here the sample has some 490,000 clones; approximately 90% occur a single time. The leading ten clones occupy approximately 8.3% of the sample.

Participants in the prospective study were enrolled through a virtual design, were aged roughly 18 to 90 years, and lived in 24 United States geographic areas. In the prospective study, cohorts were assigned on the basis of participant-reported clinical history obtained from a screening survey and a study questionnaire. ImmuneRACE Cohort 3 recovered participants were defined by two consecutive negative NP/OP PCR tests, healthcare professional clearance, or symptom resolution. Mobile phlebotomists in the prospective study collected whole blood, serum and a nasopharyngeal or oropharyngeal swab from every participant. Participants in the prospective study had the option to provide additional blood draws and questionnaires over a roughly 2-month period. Before DNA extraction, prospective study blood samples were shipped either frozen or at room temperature. With regard to this clone: There is no known antigen for this receptor. No much larger clone exists at a distance of one base, and base qualities are not known.

This TCR was recovered from an older woman who had recovered from COVID-19. The sample consisted of PBMCs or T cells enriched from blood (not recorded which). The chain couples TRBV5-4 to TRBJ1-1, with 11 bases in between that match TRBD1. The CDR3 amino acid sequence is: CASSPAGTGGTEAFF. The nucleotide sequence reads TGTGCCAGCAGCCCGGCCGGGACAGGGGGGACTGAAGCTTTCTTT.